The 19 T cell receptor beta chains reported below all come from one sample, sequenced in a study of blood T cell repertoires in COVID-19. The method was immunoSEQ multiplex PCR; TCRdb's version includes in-frame clones alone and lacks a portion of them. The sample lists around 400,000 clones, 80% to 90% seen once, with about 2.5% in the top ten. Sequenced: peripheral blood. These receptors all stem from a woman aged 55-70 years with COVID-19, enrolled during active disease.

This clone has a single count. This chain links TRBV5-1 with TRBJ2-2; D gene unclear. V lost 0 bases and J lost 10, with 4 bases in between. Germline V gene data show CDR1 as SGHRS and CDR2 as YFSETQ. The CDR3 spans 11 residues. CDR3: CASSLAVELFF. CDR3 coding DNA: TGCGCCAGCAGCTTGGCCGTGGAGCTGTTTTTT.

This chain links TRBV4-2 with TRBJ2-5; 8 nucleotides line up with TRBD1. The J segment lost 4 bases and the V segment lost 0 bases, leaving 1 base of the junction unmatched. This CDR3 comprises 14 residues. The germline V gene has CDR1 LGHNA and CDR2 YNFKEQ. The CDR3 bases are TGTGCCAGCAGCCAAGAAGGACAGGGAGAGACCCAGTACTTC. As protein: CASSQEGQGETQYF.

With regard to this clone: The same CDR3 arises from other DNA sequences in this sample as well. The chain employs TRBV5-8 and TRBJ1-5; D is unclear. Per the germline V gene, CDR1 is SGHTS and CDR2 is YDEGEE. Trimming removed 4 bases from V and 4 bases from J, with 9 bases in between. The CDR3 extends over 13 amino acids. The CDR3 spells CASSLDRNQPQHF. Here the CDR3 DNA reads TGTGCCAGCAGCCTGGACCGGAATCAGCCCCAGCATTTT.

V usage is TRBV5-1 and J usage is TRBJ2-7; D perhaps matches TRBD1 (6 bases). Germline V gives CDR1 SGHRS, CDR2 YFSETQ. The CDR3 is 14 residues long. V shed 3 bases and J shed 3 bases, with 13 bases lying between them. CDR3 sequence (DNA): TGCGCCAGCAGCTCAACGCAGACAGGCTACGAGCAGTACTTC. Encoded protein: CASSSTQTGYEQYF.

This chain joins TRBV10-2 and TRBJ2-3, with TRBD2 matching 8 bases. The CDR3 consists of 13 residues. CDR1 and CDR2 (germline): WSHSY, SAAADI. V dropped 9 bases and J dropped 2; count of bases not matched to a gene: 4. In DNA, the CDR3 is TGCGCCAGTAGGACTAGCAACACAGATACGCAGTATTTT. Amino acid sequence: CASRTSNTDTQYF.

The rearrangement joins TRBV12-3 or TRBV12-4 to TRBJ2-7; unclear D gene. Trimming cost V 2 bases and J 3 bases, with 5 bases left between them. The CDR3 contains 12 residues. CDR3 residues: CASSLYIYEQYF. The CDR3 region has the DNA TGTGCCAGCAGTTTATATATCTACGAGCAGTACTTC.

The rearrangement uses TRBV7-8 and TRBJ2-1; D gene ambiguous. V lost 2 bases and J lost 0, with 5 bases in between. The CDR3 covers 14 residues. Germline CDR1 and CDR2: SGHVS and FQNEAQ. The DNA of the CDR3 is TGTGCCAGCAGCTTAATGAGCTCCTACAATGAGCAGTTCTTC. Encoded protein: CASSLMSSYNEQFF.

The chain uses TRBV5-4 and TRBJ1-6, with TRBD1 matching 10 bases. The trim removed 4 bases at V and 7 bases at J, leaving 2 bases unmatched. The CDR3 sequence is 14 residues long. Germline loops: CDR1 SGHNT, CDR2 YYREEE (reference sequence). The CDR3: CASSPGQGNSPLHF. The CDR3, as DNA: TGTGCCAGCAGCCCGGGACAGGGGAATTCACCCCTCCACTTT.

The rearrangement uses TRBV18 and TRBJ2-7; D is perhaps TRBD1 (6 bases). V lost 6 bases to trimming and J lost 6 bases, with 18 bases between them. In germline, CDR1 is KGHSH, CDR2 LQKENI. This CDR3 region has 14 residues. CDR3 coding DNA: TGTGCCAGCTCTTTACAGGGTACCGACGGCGAGCAGTACTTC. Translation: CASSLQGTDGEQYF.

V gene TRBV3-1 (or the pseudogene TRBV3-2) combines with J gene TRBJ1-3; D not certain. The CDR3 is 11 residues long. CDR1 is LGHDT, CDR2 YNNKEL, per germline (reference sequence). The DNA for the CDR3 is TGTTGCGCCGGGTCCGGAAACACCATATATTTT. Amino acid sequence: CCAGSGNTIYF.

In its sample, this clone was seen a few times. The V call is TRBV7-9, the J call TRBJ1-1; D ambiguous. Trimming took off 2 bases at V and 1 base at J, with 8 bases between the two ends. The CDR3 runs 14 residues. The germline CDR1 and CDR2 sequences are SEHNR and FQNEAQ (reference sequence). CDR3: CASSLWPQNTEAFF. DNA of the CDR3: TGTGCCAGCAGCTTATGGCCACAGAACACTGAAGCTTTCTTT.

V is TRBV6-5 and J is TRBJ1-2; D is unresolved. Trimming cost V 6 bases and J 6 bases, with 14 bases left between them. Germline CDR1 is MNHEY and CDR2 is SVGAGI. The CDR3 sequence is 13 residues long. Written as DNA, the CDR3 is TGTGCCAGCAGCCGAGCGGACTCTGATGGCTACACCTTC. Translating it yields CASSRADSDGYTF.

The V and J genes are TRBV19 and TRBJ1-5, with D possibly TRBD1 on 6 matching bases. CDR1 is LNHDA, CDR2 SQIVND, per germline (reference sequence). V lost 11 bases and J lost 6, with 20 bases in between. There are 14 residues in the CDR3. CDR3 residues: CAVQAARGAQPQHF. The DNA for the CDR3 is TGTGCCGTACAGGCCGCGCGGGGGGCTCAGCCCCAGCATTTT. Drawing the rest from reference TRBV19 and TRBJ1-5, the complete variable domain is DGGITQSPKYLFRKEGQNVTLSCEQNLNHDAMYWYRQDPGQGLRLIYYSQIVNDFQKGDIAEGYSVSREKKESFPLTVTSAQKNPTAFYLCAVQAARGAQPQHFGDGTRLSIL.

The chain uses TRBV7-2 and TRBJ2-7; 10 bases agree with TRBD1. The CDR3 runs to 15 residues. The ends lost 4 bases at V and 5 bases at J; junction bases unmatched: 8. Germline V CDR1 and CDR2: SGHTA, FQGNSA. DNA of the CDR3: TGTGCCAGCAGCTCGCGACAGGGGGCGGCCCACGAGCAGTACTTC. This translates into CASSSRQGAAHEQYF.

This clone was picked up one time. This chain connects TRBV18 to TRBJ2-2; TRBD1 is a possible D gene (6 bases). Trimming shortened V by 2 bases and J by 7 bases, and 8 bases separated the two germline ends. The CDR3 spans 13 residues. Germline V lookup: CDR1 KGHSH, CDR2 LQKENI. For the CDR3, the DNA is TGTGCCAGCTCACCAAGAGGGGGCGGGGAGCTGTTTTTT. Its protein is CASSPRGGGELFF.

This clone was counted once. This chain joins TRBV24-1 and TRBJ2-2; tentative D call: TRBD1 (6 bases). Trimming pared 9 bases from V and 1 base from J, leaving 11 bases between. Germline CDR1 KGHDR, CDR2 SFDVKD. The CDR3 is 14 residues long. The CDR3 reads CATQGQKNTGELFF. DNA of the CDR3: TGTGCCACCCAGGGGCAGAAGAACACCGGGGAGCTGTTTTTT.

The CDR3 here is CASSLVPGQGPDTEAFF. The CDR3 DNA is TGCGCCAGCAGCCTCGTCCCGGGACAGGGACCGGACACTGAAGCTTTCTTT. The chain is built from TRBV4-1 and TRBJ1-1; 9 bases fit TRBD1. The germline CDR1 and CDR2 sequences are MGHRA and YSYEKL. Unmatched junction bases numbered 12, after V lost 4 bases and J lost 3 bases. The CDR3 is made up of 17 amino acids.

There are a few counts of this clone. The rearrangement uses TRBV5-6 and TRBJ1-1; D is undetermined. The CDR3 contains 14 residues. Per germline, CDR1 SGHDT and CDR2 YYEEEE. Trimming took off 4 bases at V and 6 bases at J, with 16 bases between the two ends. Here the CDR3 DNA reads TGTGCCAGCAGCCCTCGGCGGCGGTGGGCTGAAGCTTTCTTT. Translating it yields CASSPRRRWAEAFF.

The rearrangement joins TRBV25-1 to TRBJ2-1, with 8 bases lining up with TRBD1. The CDR3 runs to 14 residues. Looked up from germline, CDR1 is MGHDK and CDR2 is SYGVNS. The V segment lost 4 bases and the J segment 5 bases; nucleotides outside the gene matches: 4. CDR3 sequence (DNA): TGTGCCAGCAGTGCCCCGGGACAGGACAATGAGCAGTTCTTC. This gives the protein CASSAPGQDNEQFF.